This TCR beta chain was sequenced in a study of early T cells in non-severe SARS-CoV-2 infection. In germline, CDR1 is LGHNA, CDR2 YNFKEQ. This CDR3 is 18 amino acids long. With V trimmed by 0 bases and J by 4 bases, 9 bases remained unmatched. Many counts were recorded for this clonotype. TCRdb analysed the 5' RACE reads with MiXCR anew, one entry per CDR3 protein. There are about 83,000 distinct CDR3 sequences in the sample; 10% occur only once, and 8% to 10% lies in the top ten. The rearrangement joins TRBV4-2 to TRBJ1-2, with 12 bases that match TRBD1. This TCR was sampled from an adult who was a healthcare worker with PCR-confirmed SARS-CoV-2 infection or an uninfected control (not recorded which). Sequencing was performed on whole blood, taken at baseline. CDR3 protein: CASSQEEGQGAPGYGYTF. The CDR3 nucleotides read TGTGCCAGCAGCCAAGAAGAGGGACAGGGGGCGCCGGGCTATGGCTACACCTTC.